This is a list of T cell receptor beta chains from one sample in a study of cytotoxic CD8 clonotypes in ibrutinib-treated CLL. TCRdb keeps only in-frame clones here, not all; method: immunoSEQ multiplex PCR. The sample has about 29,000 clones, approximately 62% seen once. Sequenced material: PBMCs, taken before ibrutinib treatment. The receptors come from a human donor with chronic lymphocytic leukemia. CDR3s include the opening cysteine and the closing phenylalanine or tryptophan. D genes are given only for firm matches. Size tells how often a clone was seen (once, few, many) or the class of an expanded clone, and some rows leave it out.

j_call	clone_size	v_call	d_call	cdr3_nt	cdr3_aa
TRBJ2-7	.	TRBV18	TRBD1	TGTGCCAGCTCACCGGGACAGGGCGGGAACGAGCAGTACTTC	CASSPGQGGNEQYF
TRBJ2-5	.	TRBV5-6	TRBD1	TGTGCCAGCAGGCAGACAGGGGCGGGCGAGACCCAGTACTTC	CASRQTGAGETQYF
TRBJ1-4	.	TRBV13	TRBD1	TGTGCCAGCAGCTTATGGACAGGGGGAAGTGAAAAACTGTTTTTT	CASSLWTGGSEKLFF
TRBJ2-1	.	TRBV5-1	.	TGCGCCAGCAGCGACGGGTCTAGAAAATCCCTCCAGGAGCAGTTCTTC	CASSDGSRKSLQEQFF
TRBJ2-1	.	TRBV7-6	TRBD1	TGTGCCAGCAGCTTAGTAAGGCAGGGGGCGGACAATGAGCAGTTCTTC	CASSLVRQGADNEQFF
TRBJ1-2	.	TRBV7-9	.	TGTGCCAGCAGGAGGACCCACGGAAGCTATGGCTACACCTTC	CASRRTHGSYGYTF
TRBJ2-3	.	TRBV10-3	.	TGTGCCATCAGTCCCGAGTTCAGATCACAGTATTTT	CAISPEFRSQYF
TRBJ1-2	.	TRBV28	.	TGTGCCAGCGACCAGCGCAGGGAGGGCGGCTACACCTTC	CASDQRREGGYTF
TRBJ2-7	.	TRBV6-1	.	TGTGCCAGCAGTGAAGCTCTAGCCACAACTTACGAGCAGTACTTC	CASSEALATTYEQYF
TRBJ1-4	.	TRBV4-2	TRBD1	TGTGCCAGCAGCCCGGGGACAGGGGGGGGAGAAGAAAAACTGTTTTTT	CASSPGTGGGEEKLFF
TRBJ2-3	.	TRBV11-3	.	TGTGCCAGCAGCTTTTGGGACCGCAGCACAGATACGCAGTATTTT	CASSFWDRSTDTQYF
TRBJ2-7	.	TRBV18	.	TGTGCCAGCTCACCGTCACGGGACTTTGGCGAGCAGTACTTC	CASSPSRDFGEQYF
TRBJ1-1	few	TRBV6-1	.	TGTGCCAGCAGGGAGACGGGGAACACTGAAGCTTTCTTT	CASRETGNTEAFF
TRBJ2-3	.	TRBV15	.	TGTGCCACCAGCAGACTACTAGTTTCTGATACGCAGTATTTT	CATSRLLVSDTQYF
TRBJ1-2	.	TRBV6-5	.	TGTGCCAGCAGTTCTGTCAGTAACTATGGCTACACCTTC	CASSSVSNYGYTF
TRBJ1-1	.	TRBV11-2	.	TGTGCCAGCAGCTTCACGCAGGGCGGCGCTGAAGCTTTCTTT	CASSFTQGGAEAFF
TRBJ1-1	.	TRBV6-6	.	TGTGCCAGCAGTTACCGTGGGGCACGAAGGGACACTGAAGCTTTCTTT	CASSYRGARRDTEAFF
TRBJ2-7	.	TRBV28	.	TGTGCCAGCAGTTTAGGGCCCGGGACAAGGAGCTCCTACGAGCAGTACTTC	CASSLGPGTRSSYEQYF
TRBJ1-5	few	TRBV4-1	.	TGCGCCAGCAGCCAAGTGGTCGATCGGGGACCCCAGCATTTT	CASSQVVDRGPQHF
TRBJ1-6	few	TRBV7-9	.	TGTGCCAGCAGTCAACCGGGCCAAAATTCACCCCTCCACTTT	CASSQPGQNSPLHF
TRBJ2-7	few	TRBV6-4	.	TGTGCCAGCGCCCCCGGCAGGCCCCACGAGCAGTACTTC	CASAPGRPHEQYF
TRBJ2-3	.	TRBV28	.	TGTGCCAGCAGTTTAAGGGGACCAACCACAGATACGCAGTATTTT	CASSLRGPTTDTQYF
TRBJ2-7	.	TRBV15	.	TGTGCCACCAGCAGAGCCGGTCGCTCCTACGAGCAGTACTTC	CATSRAGRSYEQYF
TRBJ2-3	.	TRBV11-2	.	TGTGCCAGCAGCTTAAATAGCGCTGGCACAGATACGCAGTATTTT	CASSLNSAGTDTQYF
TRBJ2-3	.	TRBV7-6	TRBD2	TGTGCCAGCAGCTTTGGACTAGCGGGAGTGGTCTCTAGCACAGATACGCAGTATTTT	CASSFGLAGVVSSTDTQYF
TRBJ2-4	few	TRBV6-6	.	TGTGCCAGCCGAGAGGGTCACATTCAGTACTTC	CASREGHIQYF
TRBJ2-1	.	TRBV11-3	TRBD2	TGTGCCAGCAGCTTAGAGGGAGCGGGGGGCCTCTACAATGAGCAGTTCTTC	CASSLEGAGGLYNEQFF
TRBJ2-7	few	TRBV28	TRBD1	TGTGCCAGCAGTTCCGGACAGGGAGCCCTCTACGAGCAGTACTTC	CASSSGQGALYEQYF
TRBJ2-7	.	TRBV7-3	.	TGTGCCAGCAGCTTAGGTTTCTCCTACGAGCAGTACTTC	CASSLGFSYEQYF
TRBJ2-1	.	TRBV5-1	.	TGCGCCAGCAGCTTTGACGGGAGAAATGAGCAGTTCTTC	CASSFDGRNEQFF
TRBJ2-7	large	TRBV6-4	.	TGTGCCAGCAGTCCTAGATACGAGCAGTACTTC	CASSPRYEQYF
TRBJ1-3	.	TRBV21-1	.	TGTGCCAGCAGCAAGGGCAGTTCCGTGCCCTTCTCTGGAAACACCATATATTTT	CASSKGSSVPFSGNTIYF
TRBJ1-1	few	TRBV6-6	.	TGTGCCAGCAGTTTGGAAAGGACTGAAGCTTTCTTT	CASSLERTEAFF
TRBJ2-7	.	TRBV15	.	TGTGCCACCAGCAGAGGGTTAGCGCACGAGCAGTACTTC	CATSRGLAHEQYF
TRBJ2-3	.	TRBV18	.	TGTGCCAGCTCACAGCGGAAGGCAGATACGCAGTATTTT	CASSQRKADTQYF
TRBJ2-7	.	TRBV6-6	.	TGTGCCAGCAGTGGACAGCCCTACGAGCAGTACTTC	CASSGQPYEQYF
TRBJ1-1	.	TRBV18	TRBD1	TGTGCCAGCTCGCCAACCCCCGGGACAGTGTCATTTTTGAACACTGAAGCTTTCTTT	CASSPTPGTVSFLNTEAFF
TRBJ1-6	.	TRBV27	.	TGTGCCAGCAGTTTAGACGGGTTGGGGGCATCACCCCTCCACTTT	CASSLDGLGASPLHF
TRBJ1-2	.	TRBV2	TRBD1	TGTGCCAGCAGTGGAAGGACAGGGTCCCCGGATCTGAGGTATGGCTACACCTTC	CASSGRTGSPDLRYGYTF
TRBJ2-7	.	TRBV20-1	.	TGCAGTGCTCAACCCTCCTACGAGCAGTACTTC	CSAQPSYEQYF
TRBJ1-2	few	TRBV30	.	TGTGCCTGGGGCCAGCTTCGGGCGGGCTACACCTTC	CAWGQLRAGYTF
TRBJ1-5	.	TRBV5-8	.	TGTGCCAGCAGCCCAAGAGGCGGAGGGGACAGCAATCAGCCCCAGCATTTT	CASSPRGGGDSNQPQHF
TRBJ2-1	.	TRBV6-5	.	TGTGCCAGCAGTTACAGGGCGGGAAGCTCCTACAATGAGCAGTTCTTC	CASSYRAGSSYNEQFF
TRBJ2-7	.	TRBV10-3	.	TGTGCCATCGGAGAATCCTCCACCTACGAGCAGTACTTC	CAIGESSTYEQYF
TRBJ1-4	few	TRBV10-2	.	TGCGCCAGCAGTGAGTCGGTGGGCTCGGCGATAGAACTGTTTTTT	CASSESVGSAIELFF
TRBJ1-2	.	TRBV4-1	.	TGCGCCAGCAGCCAAGAATCCCCACCAGGGTTAGGAATATATGGCTACACCTTC	CASSQESPPGLGIYGYTF
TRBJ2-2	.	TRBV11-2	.	TGTGCCAGCAGCTTAGGTGGACAGTACACCGGGGAGCTGTTTTTT	CASSLGGQYTGELFF
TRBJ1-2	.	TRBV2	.	TGTGCCAGCAGTGAGAGGGGAGGCTATGGCTACACCTTC	CASSERGGYGYTF
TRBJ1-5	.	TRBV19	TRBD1	TGTGCCAGTAGTGGGACAGGGGGCCTGTATAGCAATCAGCCCCAGCATTTT	CASSGTGGLYSNQPQHF
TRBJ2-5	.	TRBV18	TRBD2	TGTGCCAGCTCACTTCGACTAGCGGGTGGGGAGACCCAGTACTTC	CASSLRLAGGETQYF
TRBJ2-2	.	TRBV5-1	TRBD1	TGCGCCAGCAGCCTTGGGACAGCCGACGCGAACACCGGGGAGCTGTTTTTT	CASSLGTADANTGELFF
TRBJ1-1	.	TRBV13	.	TGTGCCAGCAGCTTAGGCCGCCACACTGAAGCTTTCTTT	CASSLGRHTEAFF
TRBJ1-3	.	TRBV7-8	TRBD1	TGTGCCAGCAGCTCACGCGGGGACAGGGTTGGAAACACCATATATTTT	CASSSRGDRVGNTIYF